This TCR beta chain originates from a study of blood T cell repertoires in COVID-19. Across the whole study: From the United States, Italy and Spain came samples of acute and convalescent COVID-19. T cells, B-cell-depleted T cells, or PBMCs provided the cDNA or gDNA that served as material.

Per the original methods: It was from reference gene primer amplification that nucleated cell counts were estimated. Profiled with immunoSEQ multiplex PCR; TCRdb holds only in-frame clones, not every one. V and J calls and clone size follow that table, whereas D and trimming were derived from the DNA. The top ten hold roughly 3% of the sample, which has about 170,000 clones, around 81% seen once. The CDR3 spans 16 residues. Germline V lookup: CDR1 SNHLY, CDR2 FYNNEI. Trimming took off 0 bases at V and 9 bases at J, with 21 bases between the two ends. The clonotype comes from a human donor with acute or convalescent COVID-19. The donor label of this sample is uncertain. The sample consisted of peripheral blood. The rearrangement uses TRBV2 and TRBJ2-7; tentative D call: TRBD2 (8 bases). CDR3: CASSEAWGTRGRWQYF. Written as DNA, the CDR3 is TGTGCCAGCAGTGAAGCGTGGGGGACTAGGGGGCGGTGGCAGTACTTC.